This section outlines one T cell receptor (beta chain) sequence together with its context. The data derive from a study of blood T cell repertoires in COVID-19. About the study: Sources were T cells, B-cell-depleted T cells, or PBMCs; the material itself was cDNA or gDNA.

Sequencing was performed with immunoSEQ multiplex PCR; in TCRdb, only in-frame clones are kept and a portion is missing. The sample has some 290,000 clones; roughly nine tenths are singletons. Specimen: peripheral blood. This TCR was recovered from a young man with active or convalescent COVID-19.

The CDR3 here is CASSPSAGVETQYF. CDR3 nucleotides: TGCGCCAGCAGCCCATCAGCGGGAGTAGAGACCCAGTACTTC. This chain uses TRBV5-1 with TRBJ2-5; 8 bases match TRBD2. Germline-derived CDR1 and CDR2 are SGHRS and YFSETQ. This CDR3 spans 14 amino acids. After removal of 4 bases from V and 4 bases from J, the junction contained 6 bases not matched to a gene.